This T cell receptor beta chain was recovered during a study of human T cells and chemical hapten exposure (dated by TCRdb to the early 2020s). For the wider study: For sensitization, 2% DPC in acetone was applied to a 2 cm by 2 cm area of upper inner arm skin. Throughout the study period of 20 to 30 weeks, patients also received therapeutic DPC doses to the scalp every week. Patch tests used Finn chambers with 0.01% DPC on the upper back, scored after 6 days by International Contact Dermatitis Research Group standards. Most of the patients in the cohort were female, and the cohort covered alopecia areata with under or over 50% scalp involvement, alopecia totalis and alopecia universalis. The libraries were sequenced as a pool, and the TCR yield per sample differed mostly because of small variations in library volumes within the pool. Peripheral blood TCR repertoire changes were tracked in vivo in alopecia patients during primary and secondary sensitization to the hapten diphenylcyclopropenone (DPC). Patient blood was sampled pre-sensitization (week 0) and at 2, 6 and about 24 weeks after DPC sensitization. Twenty-nine alopecia patients provided blood for TCR sequencing at one to four time points (pre-sensitization, 2, 6 and 24 weeks).

This clonotype was observed a handful of times. Its binding antigen is unknown. It has no much larger one-base neighbor in the sample; base qualities were not kept. Overall study outcomes, separate from this receptor: Expanded TCRs formed significantly more large CDR3 similarity clusters than pre-sensitization or healthy control sets, consistent with antigen-driven responses. Patch test score correlated positively with the number of PT1 expanded TCRs, reaching significance at thresholds 8, 16 and 32 but not at 4. Repeated subsampling changed both the strength of the expansion versus patch-test correlation and the threshold at which that correlation became significant. No change with DPC sensitization was found in the number of TCRs above 1 in 1000 frequency, and no evidence of global repertoire structure alterations was found. Because every patient had alopecia, a presumed autoimmune disease, the patients' immune response might differ from that of healthy individuals.

The library was generated by RACE. This sample was sequenced with a NextSeq 500. During library preparation, unique molecular identifiers were attached to individual cDNA molecules so that TCRs could be counted in a quantitative, reproducible way. From each blood RNA sample, both TCR alpha and TCR beta chains were sequenced. Processing in the source paper ran as follows. Samples had a median of approximately 93,000 TCRs, with a range from roughly 23,224 to 700,000. The Decombinator software suite was used to annotate the V, J and CDR3 of the TCR reads. To make PS versus PT1 abundance plots, every sample was subsampled to the same number of TCRs (28,000). TCRs were defined as expanded if absent before sensitization and observed at least eight times at the 2-week time point. In TCRdb, the public reads were trimmed at Q25 with fastp and aligned with MiXCR, with productive beta chains retained. Merged by CDR3 protein, the rows form single entries marked with the most common genes and DNA. The V and J calls shown here were made by TCRdb, not taken from the authors' results. In all, the sample holds under 300,000 distinct CDR3 sequences, and about 8.6% of those were seen once. About 2.1% of the sample is taken by the ten largest.

The label giving this sample's time point can be read as: pre-sensitization, week 0. Interpreted using the paper, the treatment or condition label stands for: therapeutic diphenylcyclopropenone sensitization with weekly scalp DPC. Blood at each patch-test visit was drawn before the patch test was applied. Patients were eligible if aged 18 to 70, diagnosed with alopecia and judged suitable for DPC therapy, and pregnant patients were excluded. Unfractionated whole blood was collected in Tempus Blood RNA tubes, and total RNA was extracted from that blood. V is trimmed back by 3 bases and J by 8 bases, and the junction contains 5 bases that no gene match accounts for. The CDR3, from cysteine to phenylalanine, totals 13 residues. Only the CDR3 portion is preserved as DNA: 39 bases, with reading frame beginning at the first base. CDR1 and CDR2 are read off the germline V gene as LGHNA and YNFKEQ.

The specimen was whole blood, collected in connection with sensitization to the hapten diphenylcyclopropenone (DPC). The receptor was isolated from a woman between 35 and 50 years old with alopecia areata. Some clones in this sample may be carry-over from other donors' samples. The sequence is built from TRBV4-2 and TRBJ1-2; 8 nucleotides in the junction match TRBD1. The nucleotides read TGTGCCAGCAGCCAGGACAGGGAGACCGGCTACACCTTC. Its protein is CASSQDRETGYTF.